These T cell receptor beta chains were read from a single sample in a study of identical twins. MiXCR, run by TCRdb on the 5' RACE reads, gives a single entry per CDR3 protein. The sample has 450,000 to 500,000 distinct CDR3 sequences, roughly an eighth seen once. These data are also associated with another study on yellow fever vaccine responses in identical twins.

The specimen was CD4+ T cells sorted from blood. Receptor source: a woman under 30 in good health. Both conserved end residues are part of each CDR3. Fields, in order: clone size, D gene, J gene, V gene, CDR3 DNA, CDR3 protein. D genes are given only for firm matches. A clone size is listed for some rows: how often the clone was seen (once, few, many), or a class if it is expanded.

size: many
D: TRBD2
J: TRBJ2-1
V: TRBV5-1
DNA: TGCGCCAGCAGCCGACTACTAGCGGGGGCCCCGGGGTCCTACAATGAGCAGTTCTTC
CDR3: CASSRLLAGAPGSYNEQFF

size: .
D: .
J: TRBJ2-7
V: TRBV7-8
DNA: TGTGCCAGCAGCTTAACCCACAGGGGGGGAATCTACGAGCAGTACTTC
CDR3: CASSLTHRGGIYEQYF

size: .
D: .
J: TRBJ1-2
V: TRBV5-5
DNA: TGTGCCAGCAGCTTGGTTCTGGGGGCGGATGGCTACACCTTC
CDR3: CASSLVLGADGYTF

size: once
D: .
J: TRBJ2-7
V: TRBV10-3
DNA: TGTGCCACCAGGGATCTTTACGAGCAGTACTTC
CDR3: CATRDLYEQYF

size: many
D: .
J: TRBJ2-7
V: TRBV20-1
DNA: TGCAGTGCAAGGGACCGGTTAACCTACGAGCAGTACTTC
CDR3: CSARDRLTYEQYF

size: .
D: TRBD2
J: TRBJ2-7
V: TRBV11-2
DNA: TGTGCCAGCATCCTGCGGGCGGGAGCCTACGAGCAGTACTTC
CDR3: CASILRAGAYEQYF

size: .
D: TRBD2
J: TRBJ2-3
V: TRBV27
DNA: TGTGCCAGCAGTTTATCCTCCGTCGGGAGGGCAGATACGCAGTATTTT
CDR3: CASSLSSVGRADTQYF

size: many
D: .
J: TRBJ2-7
V: TRBV3-1
DNA: TGTGCCAGCAGCCACTTGGCGGTCGAGCAGTACTTC
CDR3: CASSHLAVEQYF

size: .
D: .
J: TRBJ2-4
V: TRBV3-1
DNA: TGTGCCAGCAGCCAAGATGGACCTCGCGGCAAAAACATTCAGTACTTC
CDR3: CASSQDGPRGKNIQYF

size: many
D: .
J: TRBJ2-7
V: TRBV29-1
DNA: TGCAGCGTTGCTAGCGTCTACGAGCAGTACTTC
CDR3: CSVASVYEQYF

size: few
D: .
J: TRBJ2-1
V: TRBV3-1
DNA: TGTGCCAGCAGACAGGGGACTCAACAATACAATGAGCAGTTCTTC
CDR3: CASRQGTQQYNEQFF

size: many
D: .
J: TRBJ1-1
V: TRBV29-1
DNA: TGCAGCGTTGATGAGGGCCAAACGGGATCTGAAGCTTTCTTT
CDR3: CSVDEGQTGSEAFF

size: many
D: .
J: TRBJ2-5
V: TRBV28
DNA: TGTGCCAGCGTCAGGGATGGACAAGAGACCCAGTACTTC
CDR3: CASVRDGQETQYF

size: .
D: TRBD1
J: TRBJ2-5
V: TRBV10-3
DNA: TGTGCCACCCAGGAAAGGCCAACAGGGGTCCAAGAGACCCAGTACTTC
CDR3: CATQERPTGVQETQYF

size: .
D: .
J: TRBJ1-1
V: TRBV6-1
DNA: TGTGCCAGCAGGCTGGGGAGCCTCGGACGGAACACTGAAGCTTTCTTT
CDR3: CASRLGSLGRNTEAFF

size: many
D: .
J: TRBJ2-3
V: TRBV12-3/TRBV12-4
DNA: TGTGCCAGCACCAAACAGGGTAGCACAGATACGCAGTATTTT
CDR3: CASTKQGSTDTQYF

size: few
D: .
J: TRBJ1-6
V: TRBV28
DNA: TGTGCCAGCAGCTTGGCGGGGGGCGCCAGCTATAATTCACCCCTCCACTTT
CDR3: CASSLAGGASYNSPLHF

size: .
D: .
J: TRBJ2-3
V: TRBV20-1
DNA: TGCAGTGCTAAGAACACAGATACGCAGTATTTT
CDR3: CSAKNTDTQYF

size: few
D: .
J: TRBJ1-1
V: TRBV7-2
DNA: TGTGCCAGCAGCTTAGTTAGCCAATACACTGAAGCTTTCTTT
CDR3: CASSLVSQYTEAFF

size: many
D: TRBD1
J: TRBJ2-3
V: TRBV12-3/TRBV12-4
DNA: TGTGCCAGCACCACACAGGGGGCGCGCACAGATACGCAGTATTTT
CDR3: CASTTQGARTDTQYF

size: .
D: TRBD2
J: TRBJ2-7
V: TRBV11-2
DNA: TGTGCCAGCAGCTTAAATCTAGCGGGAGGGACCTACGAGCAGTACTTC
CDR3: CASSLNLAGGTYEQYF

size: .
D: TRBD1
J: TRBJ2-3
V: TRBV20-1
DNA: TGCAGTGCTAAGACAGGGACAGATACGCAGTATTTT
CDR3: CSAKTGTDTQYF

size: few
D: .
J: TRBJ2-1
V: TRBV4-3
DNA: TGCGCCAGCAGCCCCCAGCGGGTGAGCTCCTACAATGAGCAGTTCTTC
CDR3: CASSPQRVSSYNEQFF

size: .
D: .
J: TRBJ1-1
V: TRBV6-5
DNA: TGTGCCAGCAGTTACTCGAAGACCATGAACACTGAAGCTTTCTTT
CDR3: CASSYSKTMNTEAFF

size: .
D: .
J: TRBJ2-7
V: TRBV12-3/TRBV12-4
DNA: TGTGCCAGCAGTTTTAAATCGTGGGGGGCCTACGAGCAGTACTTC
CDR3: CASSFKSWGAYEQYF

size: .
D: .
J: TRBJ2-1
V: TRBV11-1
DNA: TGTGCCAGCAGCTTTGAACTCGGGACGGGCTACAATGAGCAGTTCTTC
CDR3: CASSFELGTGYNEQFF

size: few
D: TRBD1
J: TRBJ1-5
V: TRBV20-1
DNA: TGCAGTGCTAGGCGCAGGACAGGGAGCAATCAGCCCCAGCATTTT
CDR3: CSARRRTGSNQPQHF

size: once
D: .
J: TRBJ2-7
V: TRBV14
DNA: TGTGCCAGCAGCCAAGTTGTCAGGAATCCCCCCTACGAGCAGTACTTC
CDR3: CASSQVVRNPPYEQYF

size: few
D: .
J: TRBJ2-3
V: TRBV24-1
DNA: TGTGCCACCAGTGACCCGAGCCGACCTCAAACAGATACGCAGTATTTT
CDR3: CATSDPSRPQTDTQYF

size: many
D: .
J: TRBJ2-3
V: TRBV20-1
DNA: TGCAGTGCTAGGCCGGGCACAGATACGCAGTATTTT
CDR3: CSARPGTDTQYF

size: few
D: TRBD1
J: TRBJ2-1
V: TRBV6-2/TRBV6-3
DNA: TGTGCCAGCAGTTATACAGGGGGATACAATGAGCAGTTCTTC
CDR3: CASSYTGGYNEQFF

size: .
D: .
J: TRBJ2-7
V: TRBV12-3/TRBV12-4
DNA: TGTGCCAGCAGTTTGCTAGGCCAGGGACTTGGCTACGAGCAGTACTTC
CDR3: CASSLLGQGLGYEQYF

size: many
D: .
J: TRBJ1-1
V: TRBV12-3/TRBV12-4
DNA: TGTGCCAGCAGTTTAGTCGGTGGAAATGAAGAAGCTTTCTTT
CDR3: CASSLVGGNEEAFF

size: .
D: TRBD1
J: TRBJ1-5
V: TRBV5-1
DNA: TGCGCCAGCAGCTGGGGGACAGGGGATAGCAATCAGCCCCAGCATTTT
CDR3: CASSWGTGDSNQPQHF

size: .
D: .
J: TRBJ2-5
V: TRBV28
DNA: TGTGCCAGCAGCCTGGACGGGGCTGTGAAGACCCAGTACTTC
CDR3: CASSLDGAVKTQYF

size: few
D: .
J: TRBJ2-7
V: TRBV4-3
DNA: TGCGCCAGCAGCCAACTATCCGGATCTTACTACGAGCAGTACTTC
CDR3: CASSQLSGSYYEQYF

size: .
D: TRBD2
J: TRBJ2-7
V: TRBV30
DNA: TGTGCCTGGATATTAGCGGGAGGCTCCTACGAGCAGTACTTC
CDR3: CAWILAGGSYEQYF

size: many
D: .
J: TRBJ2-1
V: TRBV20-1
DNA: TGCAGTGCCCAGAGGGACCGGACCTTATACAATGAGCAGTTCTTC
CDR3: CSAQRDRTLYNEQFF

size: few
D: .
J: TRBJ2-3
V: TRBV5-1
DNA: TGCGCCAGCAGCCCCCAGGGAGCCACAGATACGCAGTATTTT
CDR3: CASSPQGATDTQYF

size: .
D: TRBD2
J: TRBJ2-1
V: TRBV20-1
DNA: TGCAGTGCTAGAGGGGGAACTAGCGTTTACAATGAGCAGTTCTTC
CDR3: CSARGGTSVYNEQFF

size: many
D: .
J: TRBJ2-1
V: TRBV7-9
DNA: TGTGCCAGCAGCCCCTGGGGCGGGACAGACTACAATGAGCAGTTCTTC
CDR3: CASSPWGGTDYNEQFF

size: few
D: .
J: TRBJ2-3
V: TRBV12-3/TRBV12-4
DNA: TGTGCCAGCAGCTTGGATACAGGGGATACGCAGTATTTT
CDR3: CASSLDTGDTQYF

size: .
D: TRBD1
J: TRBJ1-1
V: TRBV5-1
DNA: TGCGCCAGCAGCTTGGCCCGACAGGGTTCCGCTGAAGCTTTCTTT
CDR3: CASSLARQGSAEAFF

size: .
D: .
J: TRBJ2-4
V: TRBV7-2
DNA: TGTGCCAGCAGCTTAGCTCCAGGAGCCAAAAACATTCAGTACTTC
CDR3: CASSLAPGAKNIQYF

size: .
D: TRBD2
J: TRBJ2-3
V: TRBV29-1
DNA: TGCAGCGGCGGACTAGAAGATACGCAGTATTTT
CDR3: CSGGLEDTQYF

size: .
D: .
J: TRBJ2-1
V: TRBV7-2
DNA: TGTGCCAGCAGCTCCGCTCGGGGTGAGCAGTTCTTC
CDR3: CASSSARGEQFF

size: many
D: .
J: TRBJ2-3
V: TRBV20-1
DNA: TGCAGTGCTAGAGATTCCCGCACAGATACGCAGTATTTT
CDR3: CSARDSRTDTQYF

size: few
D: TRBD1
J: TRBJ2-7
V: TRBV12-3/TRBV12-4
DNA: TGTGCCAGCAGTTTCCGCCCCGGGACAGGGAACTACGAGCAGTACTTC
CDR3: CASSFRPGTGNYEQYF

size: .
D: .
J: TRBJ1-1
V: TRBV5-1
DNA: TGCGCCAGCAGCGAGAGGACGGTGAACACTGAAGCTTTCTTT
CDR3: CASSERTVNTEAFF

size: .
D: .
J: TRBJ2-1
V: TRBV12-5
DNA: TGTGCTAGTGGTTTGGTACTGGGGGCATCCTACAATGAGCAGTTCTTC
CDR3: CASGLVLGASYNEQFF

size: few
D: TRBD2
J: TRBJ2-3
V: TRBV30
DNA: TGTGCCCTCGGGGGGGGAATGACGGATACGCAGTATTTT
CDR3: CALGGGMTDTQYF

size: many
D: TRBD1
J: TRBJ1-5
V: TRBV25-1
DNA: TGTGCCAGCACCACGGGACAGGGGGCAGGTCAGCCCCAGCATTTT
CDR3: CASTTGQGAGQPQHF

size: .
D: .
J: TRBJ1-1
V: TRBV6-2/TRBV6-3
DNA: TGTGCCAGCAGTACCACAGCCGTGGTCCAGGGTGACCCCTTTGGTACTGAAGCTTTCTTT
CDR3: CASSTTAVVQGDPFGTEAFF